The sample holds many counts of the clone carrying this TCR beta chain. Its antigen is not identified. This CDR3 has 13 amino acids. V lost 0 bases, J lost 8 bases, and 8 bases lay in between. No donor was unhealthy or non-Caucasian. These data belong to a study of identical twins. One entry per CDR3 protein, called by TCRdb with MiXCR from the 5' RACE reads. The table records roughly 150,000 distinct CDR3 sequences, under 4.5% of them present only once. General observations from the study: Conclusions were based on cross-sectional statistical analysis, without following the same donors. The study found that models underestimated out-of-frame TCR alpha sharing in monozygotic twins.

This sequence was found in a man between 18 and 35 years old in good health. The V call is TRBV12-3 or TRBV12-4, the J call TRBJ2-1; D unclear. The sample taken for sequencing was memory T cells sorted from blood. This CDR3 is CASSLAGFYEQFF. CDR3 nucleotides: TGTGCCAGCAGTTTAGCGGGGTTCTATGAGCAGTTCTTC.